This is a list of T cell receptor beta chains from one sample in a study of beta chain features in type 1 diabetes. Generated by immunoSEQ multiplex PCR, the TCRdb table keeps only in-frame clones and is missing some. The data contain 100,000 to 150,000 clones, about 10% of them singletons. The source material was central memory CD4+ T cells from blood. These receptors were obtained from a young man with type 1 diabetes. The CDR3 runs from the conserved cysteine through the conserved F or W. D genes are given only for firm matches. Expanded clones get a size class; other rows say once, few or many, or leave the size out.

D,size,V,J,CDR3,DNA
NA,NA,TRBV18,TRBJ2-1,CASSPSLSYNEQFF,TGTGCCAGCTCACCGAGCCTCTCCTACAATGAGCAGTTCTTC
NA,NA,TRBV5-6,TRBJ2-7,CASSLYGYEQYF,TGTGCCAGCAGCTTGTACGGCTACGAGCAGTACTTC
NA,NA,TRBV14,TRBJ1-6,CASSQNQGSPLHF,TGTGCCAGCAGCCAAAATCAGGGGTCACCCCTCCACTTT
NA,NA,TRBV5-8,TRBJ1-2,CASSRDDSRYTF,TGTGCCAGCAGCAGGGATGACAGCCGCTACACCTTC
TRBD1,few,TRBV19,TRBJ2-4,CASSDDRAVIQYF,TGTGCCAGTAGTGACGACAGGGCTGTCATTCAGTACTTC
NA,few,TRBV19,TRBJ2-3,CASSMQAGQGDTQYF,TGTGCCAGTAGTATGCAGGCGGGGCAGGGAGATACGCAGTATTTT
NA,few,TRBV5-4,TRBJ1-2,CASSSPGVYGYTF,TGTGCCAGCAGCTCCCCGGGGGTCTATGGCTACACCTTC
NA,few,TRBV11-2,TRBJ2-1,CASSLDLNSPYNEQFF,TGTGCCAGCAGCTTAGATCTTAACAGCCCATACAATGAGCAGTTCTTC
TRBD1,few,TRBV7-2,TRBJ2-5,CASSPGPGTGGRETQYF,TGTGCCAGCAGCCCCGGACCCGGGACAGGGGGAAGAGAGACCCAGTACTTC
TRBD1,few,TRBV5-1,TRBJ1-6,CASSLATGANSPLHF,TGCGCCAGCAGTTTAGCGACAGGGGCAAATTCACCCCTCCACTTT
NA,few,TRBV18,TRBJ2-7,CASSLDRTNSYEQYF,TGTGCCAGCTCACTGGACAGGACTAATTCCTACGAGCAGTACTTC
TRBD1,NA,TRBV7-2,TRBJ2-2,CASSSRQGGTGELFF,TGTGCCAGCAGCTCGAGACAGGGGGGCACCGGGGAGCTGTTTTTT
NA,few,TRBV18,TRBJ2-7,CASSQTVGYEQYF,TGTGCCAGCTCACAGACAGTGGGATACGAGCAGTACTTC
TRBD1,few,TRBV27,TRBJ2-7,CASGEGRGEQYF,TGTGCCAGCGGAGAGGGCAGGGGGGAGCAGTACTTC
TRBD1,few,TRBV2,TRBJ1-1,CAGQGAGTEAFF,TGTGCCGGCCAGGGGGCTGGCACTGAAGCTTTCTTT
NA,NA,TRBV5-1,TRBJ2-7,CASSLDAYEQYF,TGCGCCAGCAGCTTGGATGCGTACGAGCAGTACTTC
NA,NA,TRBV7-2,TRBJ2-1,CASSPAGIEQFF,TGTGCCAGCAGCCCCGCGGGGATTGAGCAGTTCTTC
TRBD1,many,TRBV5-1,TRBJ1-4,CASSLGQGDEKLFF,TGCGCCAGCAGCTTGGGACAGGGGGACGAAAAACTGTTTTTT
NA,many,TRBV4-3,TRBJ1-2,CASSQEYTPGLANYGYTF,TGCGCCAGCAGCCAAGAGTACACTCCCGGGTTGGCTAACTATGGCTACACCTTC
NA,NA,TRBV6-5,TRBJ2-2,CASRRTGGTGELFF,TGTGCCAGCAGGCGGACAGGAGGGACCGGGGAGCTGTTTTTT
TRBD2,NA,TRBV4-2,TRBJ2-5,CASSLSGTSGETQYF,TGTGCCAGCAGCCTATCCGGGACTAGCGGAGAGACCCAGTACTTC
NA,few,TRBV11-2,TRBJ1-1,CASSPARYTEAFF,TGTGCCAGCAGCCCCGCACGGTACACTGAAGCTTTCTTT
TRBD1,few,TRBV27,TRBJ1-1,CASKQDRDRVLAFF,TGTGCCAGCAAGCAGGACAGGGACCGTGTTTTGGCTTTCTTT
TRBD1,few,TRBV19,TRBJ2-7,CASSNRGKTYEQYF,TGTGCCAGTAGTAACAGGGGGAAAACCTACGAGCAGTACTTC
TRBD1,NA,TRBV10-3,TRBJ2-6,CAISPGQGLGSGANVLTF,TGTGCCATCAGCCCAGGACAGGGGCTCGGCTCTGGGGCCAACGTCCTGACTTTC
TRBD1,NA,TRBV5-4,TRBJ2-5,CASSRTGGALETQYF,TGTGCCAGCAGCCGTACAGGGGGCGCGTTGGAGACCCAGTACTTC
TRBD1,few,TRBV19,TRBJ1-5,CASRDRGLGSPQPQHF,TGTGCCAGTAGAGACAGGGGGCTAGGATCGCCTCAGCCCCAGCATTTT